This TCR beta chain was obtained from a study of monozygotic twins with inflammatory bowel disease. Study results and caveats: IBD patients exhibited fewer clonotypes shared with other individuals than healthy twins, particularly with disease activity.

For this clonotype: Its target is unknown.

The CDR3 consists of 15 residues. TCRdb re-called the 5' RACE reads, yielding one record per CDR3 amino acid sequence without DNA. The sample data list about 150,000 distinct CDR3 sequences. This chain connects TRBV12-3 or TRBV12-4 to TRBJ1-3; TCRdb reports TRBD1, a call that lacks DNA to check it against. The sequenced sample was blood. This clonotype was sampled from a human donor with ulcerative colitis or Crohn's disease, or a healthy co-twin of an affected twin (not recorded which). CDR3 sequence: CASSPGRSSGNTIYF.